The rows below give T cell receptor beta chains drawn from one sample of a study of blood T cell repertoires in COVID-19. Assay used: immunoSEQ multiplex PCR; TCRdb lists only in-frame clones, some missing. The sample contains a few hundred thousand clones, 85% to 90% of which appear only once. The specimen was peripheral blood. Source of these receptors: a man in his forties or fifties with acute or convalescent COVID-19. The CDR3 runs from the conserved cysteine through the conserved F or W. D genes are given only for firm matches. The size entry is marked missing in some rows and otherwise reads once, few, many or a size class.

TRBV11-2	-	TRBJ1-2	-	TGTGCCAGCAGCTCAAGGAGCTATGGCTACACCTTC	CASSSRSYGYTF
TRBV14	-	TRBJ1-2	-	TGTGCCAGCAGCCAAGGGCTGATGGGCTACACCTTC	CASSQGLMGYTF
TRBV12-5	few	TRBJ2-7	TRBD1	TGTGCTAGTGGCCTAGGGGGCACGGCCTACGAGCAGTACTTC	CASGLGGTAYEQYF
TRBV27	-	TRBJ1-2	TRBD1	TGTGCCAGCAGTGGCCGACAGGGGAATCCCTATGGCTACACCTTC	CASSGRQGNPYGYTF
TRBV7-2	-	TRBJ2-1	TRBD2	TGTGCCAGCAGCGGACACTTAGCGGGGGAGCAGTTCTTC	CASSGHLAGEQFF
TRBV18	-	TRBJ2-1	-	TGTGCCAGCTCAAATACCCGCGATGAGCAGTTCTTC	CASSNTRDEQFF
TRBV10-3	once	TRBJ1-2	TRBD1	TGTGCCATCAGTGAGTCAGGACAGGGTACTAACTATGGCTACACCTTC	CAISESGQGTNYGYTF
TRBV11-2	-	TRBJ1-5	-	TGTGCCAGCAGCCCCGGTGGGCAGGGAGGATGGAGCAATCAGCCCCAGCATTTT	CASSPGGQGGWSNQPQHF
TRBV10-3	-	TRBJ1-6	TRBD1	TGTGCCAGTGCTCGGACAGGGAATGATAATTCACCCCTCCACTTT	CASARTGNDNSPLHF
TRBV5-1	-	TRBJ2-6	-	TGCGCCAGCAGTCAAGCCGGGGCCAACGTCCTGACTTTC	CASSQAGANVLTF
TRBV6-5	-	TRBJ2-7	TRBD1	TGTGCCAGCAGCACAGGGGGCGATTACTACGAGCAGTACTTC	CASSTGGDYYEQYF
TRBV7-6	-	TRBJ1-5	-	TGTGCCAGCAGCTTAGCAGGGGGTAGGGGGCAGCCCCAGCATTTT	CASSLAGGRGQPQHF
TRBV11-2	-	TRBJ2-3	TRBD1	TGTGCCAGCAGCTGGGCACAGGGGATCGCAGATACGCAGTATTTT	CASSWAQGIADTQYF
TRBV10-2	few	TRBJ2-7	TRBD2	TGCGCCAGCAGTGAGCTAGCGGGGATCTCCTACGAGCAGTACTTC	CASSELAGISYEQYF
TRBV7-9	-	TRBJ1-2	TRBD1	TGTGCCAGCAGCCTCACAGGGGGCGATGGCTACACCTTC	CASSLTGGDGYTF
TRBV10-1	-	TRBJ2-2	-	TGCGCCAGCAGTGAGTCGGAGCTCCGAAACACCGGGGAGCTGTTTTTT	CASSESELRNTGELFF
TRBV7-2	-	TRBJ1-6	-	TGTGCCAGCAGCTTACTGGCAGGGGCCACGGGTAATTCACCCCTCCACTTT	CASSLLAGATGNSPLHF
TRBV7-9	-	TRBJ1-5	TRBD1	TGTGCCAGCAGCCTCACAGGGGTCAATCAGCCCCAGCATTTT	CASSLTGVNQPQHF
TRBV18	-	TRBJ1-2	-	TGTGCCAGCTCACCAAATCGCGAGGGCGGGGTGCAGGGCTACACCTTC	CASSPNREGGVQGYTF
TRBV3-1/TRBV3-2	-	TRBJ2-1	TRBD1	TGTGCCAGCAGCCAAGACCCGGGACAGGGGGTTGAGCAGTTCTTC	CASSQDPGQGVEQFF
TRBV27	-	TRBJ1-6	TRBD1	TGTGCCAGCAGTTTAGTCAGGGACAGCCCCAATTCACCCCTCCACTTT	CASSLVRDSPNSPLHF
TRBV30	-	TRBJ1-5	TRBD1	TGTGCCTGGAGGGGACAGGGGATCCCTAGCAATCAGCCCCAGCATTTT	CAWRGQGIPSNQPQHF
TRBV12-5	once	TRBJ1-5	-	TGTGCTAGTGGTTTGGGACAAAATAGCAATCAGCCCCAGCATTTT	CASGLGQNSNQPQHF
TRBV29-1	-	TRBJ1-1	TRBD1	TGCAGCGCCGACAGGGTGAACACTGAAGCTTTCTTT	CSADRVNTEAFF
TRBV5-4	-	TRBJ1-4	TRBD1	TGTGCCAGCAGCCGGGGACAGGGTTCAAATGAAAAACTGTTTTTT	CASSRGQGSNEKLFF
TRBV11-2	-	TRBJ2-5	TRBD1	TGTGCCAGCAGCTTAGAGGGCAGGGGGGAGACCCAGTACTTC	CASSLEGRGETQYF
TRBV19	-	TRBJ1-5	-	TGTGCCAGTAGTACCCTAAATCAGCCCCAGCATTTT	CASSTLNQPQHF
TRBV2	-	TRBJ1-4	TRBD1	TGTGCCAGTCGACAGGGGGAAAAACTGTTTTTT	CASRQGEKLFF
TRBV11-2	-	TRBJ2-2	TRBD2	TGTGCCAGCACCCCTGTGGGTAGCGGGATCGCTGGGGAGCTGTTTTTT	CASTPVGSGIAGELFF